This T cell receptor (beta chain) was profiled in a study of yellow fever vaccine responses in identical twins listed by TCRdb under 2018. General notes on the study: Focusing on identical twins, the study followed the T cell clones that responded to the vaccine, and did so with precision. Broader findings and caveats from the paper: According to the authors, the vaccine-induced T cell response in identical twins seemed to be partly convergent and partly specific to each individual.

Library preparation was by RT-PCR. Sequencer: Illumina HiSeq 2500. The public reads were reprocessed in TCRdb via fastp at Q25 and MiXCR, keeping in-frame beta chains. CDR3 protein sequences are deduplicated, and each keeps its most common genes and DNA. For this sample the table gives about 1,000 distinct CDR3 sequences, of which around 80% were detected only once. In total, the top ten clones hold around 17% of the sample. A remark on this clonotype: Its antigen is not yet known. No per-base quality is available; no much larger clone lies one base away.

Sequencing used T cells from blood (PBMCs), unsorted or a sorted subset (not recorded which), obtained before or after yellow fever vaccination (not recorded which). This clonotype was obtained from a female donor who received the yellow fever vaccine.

The CDR3 is CSVGEPTYSGANVLTF. DNA sequence: TGCAGCGTTGGCGAGCCGACCTACTCTGGGGCCAACGTCCTGACTTTC. The rearranged segments are TRBV29-1 and TRBJ2-6; the D gene cannot be named for sure. Taken from cysteine to phenylalanine, the CDR3 has 16 residues. Solely the CDR3 DNA is kept, with 48 bases framed from the first base. CDR1 SQVTM and CDR2 ANQGSEA are derived from the germline V gene. V was cut back by 4 bases and J by 0 bases, leaving a gap of 13 bases between them.